In its sample, the clone carrying this T cell receptor beta chain was seen a few times. Antigen: not known. The sample is drawn from a study of T cells in Graves' hyperthyroidism and ophthalmopathy. General observations from the study: In simple terms, a model built on 13 V-J features told ophthalmopathy apart from stable hyperthyroidism.

Germline CDR1 SGHRS, CDR2 YFSETQ. V was shortened by 4 bases and J by 0 bases, with 19 bases between the two germline ends. CDR3 length: 17 residues. The source material, RNA transcripts, was used to amplify TCR beta CDR3 regions. Carried out on the TCR CDR3, a first-round RT-PCR used the HTBI primer set. TCRdb reprocessed the multiplex PCR reads with MiXCR, giving one entry per CDR3 protein. The profile shows about 380,000 distinct CDR3 sequences, about 13% of them singletons. Preceding any ophthalmopathy symptoms, the blood sample dates from first hyperthyroidism diagnosis. The sample taken for sequencing was blood. This clonotype was obtained from a young man with Graves' hyperthyroidism that later progressed to Graves' ophthalmopathy. The chain uses TRBV5-1 and TRBJ1-1, with D perhaps matching TRBD1 (6 bases). The CDR3 spells CASSPLEGGGMNTEAFF. CDR3 bases: TGCGCCAGCAGCCCCCTGGAGGGAGGGGGGATGAACACTGAAGCTTTCTTT. Combining the CDR3 with reference TRBV5-1 and TRBJ1-1 gives the whole variable domain KAGVTQTPRYLIKTRGQQVTLSCSPISGHRSVSWYQQTPGQGLQFLFEYFSETQRNKGNFPGRFSGRQFSNSRSEMNVSTLELGDSALYLCASSPLEGGGMNTEAFFGQGTRLTVV.